Below, 27 T cell receptor beta chains from the same sample are listed, as sequenced in a study of OX40 agonist ivuxolimab in advanced cancers. The repertoire was sequenced with immunoSEQ multiplex PCR; TCRdb's copy has only in-frame clones and lacks some. In the table there are some 79,000 clones, about 88% of which are singletons. Material: CD4+ or CD8+ T cells sorted from blood, obtained in a trial of the OX40 agonist ivuxolimab. These receptors were collected from an adult with an advanced solid tumor such as melanoma, head and neck, liver or kidney cancer.

The chain combines TRBV15 with TRBJ2-7; 8 bases fit TRBD2. The CDR3 extends over 15 amino acids. The germline CDR1 and CDR2 sequences are LNHNV and YYDKDF (reference sequence). The ends lost 2 bases at V and 2 bases at J; junction bases unmatched: 5. The CDR3 protein is CATSRSAGETYEQYF. In DNA form, the CDR3 reads TGTGCCACCAGCAGATCAGCGGGAGAGACCTACGAGCAGTACTTC.

The J gene is TRBJ1-2, the V gene TRBV29-1, with D perhaps matching TRBD1 (5 bases). Germline lookup yields CDR1 SQVTM and CDR2 ANQGSEA. V lost 3 bases, J lost 4 bases, and 15 bases lay in between. CDR3 length equals 14 residues. CDR3 loop: CSVDMGVRSYGYTF. The CDR3 DNA reads TGCAGCGTTGATATGGGGGTTCGGTCCTATGGCTACACCTTC. The whole variable domain, filled in from reference TRBV29-1 and TRBJ1-2, reads SAVISQKPSRDICQRGTSLTIQCQVDSQVTMMFWYRQQPGQSLTLIATANQGSEATYESGFVIDKFPISRPNLTFSTLTVSNMSPEDSSIYLCSVDMGVRSYGYTFGSGTRLTVV.

The chain links TRBV27 to TRBJ2-1, with 10 bases fitting TRBD2. J gave up 0 bases and V 3 bases, and 11 bases lay outside the gene matches. The CDR3 covers 19 residues. Germline loops: CDR1 MNHEY, CDR2 SMNVEV (reference sequence). The CDR3 sequence is CASSFFSGLATSSYNEQFF. Here the CDR3 DNA reads TGTGCCAGCAGTTTTTTTTCGGGACTAGCGACTAGCTCCTACAATGAGCAGTTCTTC.

The V and J genes are TRBV27 and TRBJ2-7, with TRBD1 identical over 7 bases. Losses at the gene ends were 7 bases for V and 4 bases for J; bases not matched to a gene: 4. CDR3 length: 12 amino acids. Germline V gene data show CDR1 as MNHEY and CDR2 as SMNVEV (reference sequence). This chain's CDR3 is CASKNRGYEQYF. In DNA, the CDR3 is TGTGCCAGCAAGAACAGGGGTTACGAGCAGTACTTC.

The chain joins TRBV5-6 to TRBJ2-1; D is undetermined. From germline, CDR1 is SGHDT and CDR2 YYEEEE. V lost 4 bases to trimming and J lost 9 bases, with 14 bases between them. The CDR3 spans 13 residues. The CDR3 DNA is TGTGCCAGCAGCCCTGACTGGCCCGGTGAGCAGTTCTTC. Protein product: CASSPDWPGEQFF. The full variable domain, completed using reference TRBV5-6 and TRBJ2-1, is DAGVTQSPTHLIKTRGQQVTLRCSPKSGHDTVSWYQQALGQGPQFIFQYYEEEERQRGNFPDRFSGHQFPNYSSELNVNALLLGDSALYLCASSPDWPGEQFFGPGTRLTVL.

This clone appeared a single time. The chain recombines TRBV6-7 with TRBJ2-2; tentative D call: TRBD1 (6 bases). TRBV6-7 is annotated as an ORF whose role is uncertain. The CDR3 sequence is 16 residues long. V lost 3 bases, J lost 2 bases, and 13 bases lay in between. CDR3 amino acids: CASSYGAGVNTGELFF. The CDR3 DNA reads TGTGCCAGCAGTTATGGGGCAGGGGTCAACACCGGGGAGCTGTTTTTT.

The chain couples TRBV27 to TRBJ1-1, with D perhaps matching TRBD1 (6 bases). Germline lookup yields CDR1 MNHEY and CDR2 SMNVEV (reference sequence). The CDR3 spans 14 residues. V lost 4 bases, J lost 1 base, and 10 bases lay in between. The CDR3 DNA reads TGTGCCAGCAGTTCTGGGGGCTGGAACACTGAAGCTTTCTTT. Encoded protein: CASSSGGWNTEAFF.

The chain joins TRBV21-1 to TRBJ2-7; the table's D call TRBD2 went unverified against the DNA. TRBV21-1 is noted as a pseudogene. This CDR3 contains 14 residues. The CDR3 here is CASSKVGVFYEQYF. In nucleotides, the CDR3 is TGTGCCAGCAGCAAAGTCGGGGTTTTCTACGAGCAGTACTTC.

The chain recombines TRBV7-2 with TRBJ1-5, with D unclear. The CDR3 has 12 residues. Germline V CDR1 and CDR2: SGHTA, FQGNSA. V shed 4 bases and J shed 7 bases, with 8 bases lying between them. CDR3: CASSSGRQPQHF. The CDR3 DNA follows: TGTGCCAGCAGCTCCGGGAGGCAGCCCCAGCATTTT.

This clone has a single count. The CDR3 coding sequence is TGTGCCAGCAACATAGGACTAGCGAGAGTAAAAGAGACCCAGTACTTC. This encodes CASNIGLARVKETQYF. The V gene is TRBV5-5, the J gene TRBJ2-5, with 9 bases aligning to TRBD2. Trimming at V came to 6 bases and at J to 3 bases, leaving 12 bases not matched to a gene. The CDR3 contains 16 residues. In germline, CDR1 is SGHKS, CDR2 YYEKEE (reference sequence).

This clone was seen only a few times. The V gene is TRBV2, the J gene TRBJ2-5; D gene ambiguous. V was shortened by 6 bases and J by 3 bases, with 5 bases between the two germline ends. Germline V gene data show CDR1 as SNHLY and CDR2 as FYNNEI. This CDR3 has 11 residues. In nucleotides, the CDR3 is TGTGCCAGCAGGGGAAAAGAGACCCAGTACTTC. It is translated as CASRGKETQYF.

The chain uses TRBV18 and TRBJ1-1; D not certain. Germline CDR1 reads KGHSH; CDR2 reads LQKENI. With 1 base removed from V and 1 base from J, the gap between germline ends came to 13 bases. The CDR3 consists of 16 residues. The CDR3 coding sequence is TGTGCCAGCTCACCACGGGCAGACCACGCGAACACTGAAGCTTTCTTT. Protein product: CASSPRADHANTEAFF.

The CDR3 sequence is CASSPGGAGAKNEQYF. In nucleotides, the CDR3 is TGTGCCAGCAGCCCCGGAGGGGCGGGAGCTAAGAACGAGCAGTACTTC. The chain joins TRBV11-2 to TRBJ2-7; 7 bases match TRBD2. CDR1 is SGHAT, CDR2 FQNNGV, per germline. J gave up 5 bases and V 5 bases, and 15 bases lay outside the gene matches. The CDR3 spans 16 residues.

V usage is TRBV5-4 and J usage is TRBJ2-5; 9 bases agree with TRBD1. TRBJ2-7 explains the end of the DNA better; the J call may be wrong. The CDR3 totals 16 residues. CDR1 SGHNT and CDR2 YYREEE come from the germline V gene (reference sequence). The CDR3 loop reads CASSLGQGTGLREQYF. In DNA form, the CDR3 reads TGTGCCAGCAGCTTGGGGCAGGGGACAGGGCTCCGCGAGCAGTACTTC.

The V call is TRBV5-4, the J call TRBJ1-1; perhaps TRBD1 as D (5 bases). This CDR3 spans 12 amino acids. The V gene lost 4 bases and the J gene lost 9 bases, with 13 bases spanning the gap. Per the germline V gene, CDR1 is SGHNT and CDR2 is YYREEE (reference sequence). The CDR3 here is CASSGPQGKAFF. The CDR3 bases are TGTGCCAGCAGCGGACCTCAGGGTAAAGCTTTCTTT.

As for this clone: Other DNA sequences of this sample code for an identical CDR3. This chain joins TRBV11-2 and TRBJ2-7, with TRBD2 identical over 8 bases. CDR3 size: 13 residues. V lost 1 base and J lost 7; bases outside the gene matches: 3. The germline V gene encodes CDR1 SGHAT and CDR2 FQNNGV. The CDR3 protein is CASSLGLALEQYF. The CDR3 DNA sequence: TGTGCCAGCAGCTTAGGACTAGCGTTGGAGCAGTACTTC.

This chain links TRBV5-1 with TRBJ2-5, with D perhaps matching TRBD2 (5 bases). This CDR3 spans 14 amino acids. Per germline, CDR1 SGHRS and CDR2 YFSETQ. V was shortened by 2 bases and J by 0 bases, with 8 bases between the two germline ends. The CDR3 nucleotides read TGCGCCAGCAGCTTTTCGGGGTACCAAGAGACCCAGTACTTC. It codes for CASSFSGYQETQYF.

V usage is TRBV5-5 and J usage is TRBJ2-7; D gene uncertain. The ends were cut back, 4 bases at V and 5 bases at J, with 10 bases in the middle. CDR3 length: 12 residues. Germline V lookup: CDR1 SGHKS, CDR2 YYEKEE (reference sequence). Here the CDR3 DNA reads TGTGCCAGCAGCCCTTATGGGGACGAGCAGTACTTC. This gives the protein CASSPYGDEQYF.

The rearrangement links TRBV5-1 to TRBJ2-3; 8 positions agree with TRBD2. The CDR3 runs to 16 residues. V dropped 0 bases and J dropped 4; count of bases not matched to a gene: 7. Germline V lookup: CDR1 SGHRS, CDR2 YFSETQ. The CDR3: CASSLEPSGSSDTQYF. In DNA form, the CDR3 reads TGCGCCAGCAGCTTGGAACCCAGCGGGAGCTCAGATACGCAGTATTTT.

This sequence joins TRBV2 and TRBJ1-1; D is unclear. The length of the CDR3 is 14 residues. In germline, CDR1 is SNHLY, CDR2 FYNNEI. Trimming removed 4 bases from V and 1 base from J, with 10 bases in between. The CDR3 is CASSARTGNTEAFF. The CDR3 region has the DNA TGTGCCAGCAGTGCCAGGACGGGGAACACTGAAGCTTTCTTT. The full variable domain, its missing parts supplied by reference TRBV2 and TRBJ1-1, is EPEVTQTPSHQVTQMGQEVILRCVPISNHLYFYWYRQILGQKVEFLVSFYNNEISEKSEIFDDQFSVERPDGSNFTLKIRSTKLEDSAMYFCASSARTGNTEAFFGQGTRLTVV.

The J gene is TRBJ2-7, the V gene TRBV7-9, with TRBD2 matching over 8 bases. With V trimmed by 2 bases and J by 3 bases, 3 bases remained unmatched. Germline loops: CDR1 SEHNR, CDR2 FQNEAQ (reference sequence). The CDR3 has 14 amino acids. The CDR3 reads CASSLSGSLYEQYF. The CDR3 bases are TGTGCCAGCAGCTTAAGCGGGAGTCTCTACGAGCAGTACTTC. Variable domain in full (rest from reference TRBV7-9 and TRBJ2-7): DTGVSQNPRHKITKRGQNVTFRCDPISEHNRLYWYRQTLGQGPEFLTYFQNEAQLEKSRLLSDRFSAERPKGSFSTLEIQRTEQGDSAMYLCASSLSGSLYEQYFGPGTRLTVT.

The genes are TRBV9 and TRBJ2-2, with TRBD2 identical over 7 bases. The CDR3 sequence is 14 residues long. Germline values: CDR1 SGDLS, CDR2 YYNGEE. J lost 3 bases, V lost 1 base, and 0 bases had no gene match. CDR3 region: CASSVSGDTGELFF. The CDR3 bases are TGTGCCAGCAGCGTAAGCGGGGACACCGGGGAGCTGTTTTTT.

V and J are TRBV28 and TRBJ2-5, with D perhaps being TRBD1 or TRBD2 (5 bases each). The CDR3 spans 15 residues. The germline CDR1 and CDR2 sequences are MDHEN and SYDVKM. Trimming cost V 7 bases and J 3 bases, with 18 bases left between them. The chain's CDR3 is CASTTPRDGKETQYF. CDR3 sequence (DNA): TGTGCCAGCACCACTCCCCGGGACGGAAAAGAGACCCAGTACTTC.

V gene TRBV29-1 combines with J gene TRBJ1-4; tentative D call: TRBD1 (5 bases). Germline-derived CDR1 and CDR2 are SQVTM and ANQGSEA. Trimming stripped 5 bases from V and 8 bases from J, with 12 bases between. CDR3 length: 12 residues. CDR3 sequence (DNA): TGCAGCGTTCTGGACTGGGACGAAAAACTGTTTTTT. Amino acid sequence: CSVLDWDEKLFF.

This chain links TRBV18 with TRBJ2-3, with D unclear. The CDR3 totals 13 residues. CDR1 KGHSH and CDR2 LQKENI come from the germline V gene. V was cut by 2 bases and J by 2 bases, with 5 bases left in between. The CDR3 loop reads CASSPTFTDTQYF. DNA for the CDR3: TGTGCCAGCTCACCAACCTTCACAGATACGCAGTATTTT.

This chain connects TRBV7-9 to TRBJ2-6; 8 nucleotides align to TRBD2. The CDR3 sequence is 18 residues long. Germline CDR1 SEHNR, CDR2 FQNEAQ (reference sequence). The ends lost 1 base at V and 0 bases at J; junction bases unmatched: 5. CDR3 region: CASSLERLATSGANVLTF. CDR3 nucleotide sequence: TGTGCCAGCAGCTTAGAACGACTAGCGACCTCTGGGGCCAACGTCCTGACTTTC.

The chain combines TRBV19 with TRBJ2-1; 7 bases align to TRBD2. The germline gives CDR1 LNHDA, CDR2 SQIVND (reference sequence). The CDR3 length is 16 residues. The V and J ends lost 3 bases and 4 bases, in that order; junction bases with no gene match: 9. In DNA form, the CDR3 reads TGTGCCAGTAGTATCCAACTGGCGGGAGTTTACAATGAGCAGTTCTTC. Translated: CASSIQLAGVYNEQFF.